The 19 T cell receptor beta chains presented below share a single source sample, sequenced in a study of shared clonotypes between healthy human individuals. CD8 cells regarded as naive lacked CD45RO, were positively chosen for CCR7, and omitted terminally differentiated effector memory CD45RA+ cells. Produced via immunoSEQ multiplex PCR; TCRdb's table is partial and in-frame only. This table has about 2,100,000 clones, about 92% appearing once. The sequencing sample was made of naive CD8+ T cells from PBMCs. The receptors here all came from a man aged 18 to 30 in good health. Some clones in this sample may be carry-over from other donors' samples.

This chain uses TRBV28 with TRBJ1-2; D perhaps matches TRBD1 (6 bases). The germline CDR1 and CDR2 sequences are MDHEN and SYDVKM. The CDR3 has 16 residues. V dropped 3 bases and J dropped 3 bases, with 17 bases sitting between them. The CDR3 DNA sequence: TGTGCCAGCAGTTTCCCACCCCCGGGGGCGGACTATGGCTACACCTTC. Its translation is CASSFPPPGADYGYTF.

This clone was seen just once. The V gene is TRBV6-1, the J gene TRBJ1-4, with D unclear. CDR1 MNHNS and CDR2 SASEGT come from the germline V gene. With 1 base removed from V and 0 bases from J, the gap between germline ends came to 9 bases. The CDR3 runs to 16 residues. Here the CDR3 reads CASSEEAVPTNEKLFF. The CDR3 nucleotides read TGTGCCAGCAGTGAAGAGGCAGTACCAACTAATGAAAAACTGTTTTTT.

The table lists this clone with a few counts. V usage is TRBV4-2 and J usage is TRBJ1-1, with D hard to call. Trimming left V 4 bases short and J 1 base short, with 13 bases between. The CDR3 runs to 15 residues. Germline V gives CDR1 LGHNA, CDR2 YNFKEQ. In DNA, the CDR3 is TGTGCCAGCAGCCTGGAGACACCAAGGAACACTGAAGCTTTCTTT. This encodes CASSLETPRNTEAFF.

In regard to this clone: The sample carries other DNA sequences with the same CDR3. The J gene is TRBJ2-1, the V gene TRBV19; D tentatively reads TRBD1 or TRBD2 (5 bases each). Germline CDR1 is LNHDA and CDR2 is SQIVND (reference sequence). CDR3 length: 12 amino acids. V lost 1 base to trimming and J lost 8 bases, with 6 bases between them. The CDR3 is CASSIGGDEQFF. The DNA of the CDR3 is TGTGCCAGTAGTATAGGAGGGGATGAGCAGTTCTTC.

The rearrangement joins TRBV7-9 to TRBJ2-7; 9 nucleotides align to TRBD1. The CDR3 is 17 amino acids. Trimming took 5 bases from V and 0 from J; bases not matched to a gene: 11. From germline, CDR1 is SEHNR and CDR2 FQNEAQ (reference sequence). CDR3 in amino acids: CASSTTRTGESSYEQYF. The CDR3 nucleotides read TGTGCCAGCAGCACGACCAGGACAGGGGAAAGCTCCTACGAGCAGTACTTC.

J is TRBJ2-2 and V is TRBV11-3, with 7 bases fitting TRBD1. From germline, CDR1 is SGHNT and CDR2 YENEEA. The ends lost 5 bases at V and 3 bases at J; junction bases unmatched: 6. This CDR3 has 15 amino acids. The CDR3 sequence: CASSTNDRDTGELFF. The CDR3 DNA reads TGTGCCAGCAGCACGAACGACAGGGACACCGGGGAGCTGTTTTTT. Full variable domain (remainder filled in from reference TRBV11-3 and TRBJ2-2): EAGVVQSPRYKIIEKKQPVAFWCNPISGHNTLYWYLQNLGQGPELLIRYENEEAVDDSQLPKDRFSAERLKGVDSTLKIQPAELGDSAVYLCASSTNDRDTGELFFGEGSRLTVL.

This sequence joins TRBV10-3 and TRBJ2-5; 7 bases map to TRBD1. The CDR3 length is 14 residues. V shed 5 bases, J shed 4 bases, and the junction held 7 bases outside the gene matches. In germline, CDR1 is ENHRY, CDR2 SYGVKD. The CDR3, as DNA: TGTGCCATCAGTTCGAGGGGGCGCTTAGAGACCCAGTACTTC. As protein: CAISSRGRLETQYF.

This sequence joins TRBV2 and TRBJ2-1; TRBD1 aligns across 11 bases. Germline V gives CDR1 SNHLY, CDR2 FYNNEI. Unmatched junction bases numbered 8, after V lost 6 bases and J lost 4 bases. The CDR3 runs to 16 residues. For the CDR3, the DNA is TGTGCCAGCAGAGAGACCGGGACAGGGGGATACAATGAGCAGTTCTTC. Translating it yields CASRETGTGGYNEQFF.

This chain connects TRBV27 to TRBJ2-7; tentatively, D is TRBD1 (6 bases). CDR1 is MNHEY and CDR2 is SMNVEV in the germline V gene (reference sequence). V was clipped by 5 bases and J by 4 bases, with 15 bases between them. The CDR3 runs to 14 residues. The CDR3 spells CASSPRGLRYEQYF. The CDR3 region has the DNA TGTGCCAGCAGTCCGAGGGGGTTACGTTACGAGCAGTACTTC.

V usage is TRBV5-4 and J usage is TRBJ2-1; D remains ambiguous. Trimming took 2 bases from V and 8 from J, leaving 14 bases between them. Germline V gene lookup returns CDR1 SGHNT and CDR2 YYREEE (reference sequence). CDR3 length equals 14 residues. The DNA of the CDR3 is TGTGCCAGCAGCTTACGCGAACCCTTGGATGAGCAGTTCTTC. Its protein is CASSLREPLDEQFF.

The chain combines TRBV29-1 with TRBJ1-1, with 8 positions matching TRBD1. Looked up from germline, CDR1 is SQVTM and CDR2 is ANQGSEA. J was trimmed by 7 bases and V by 1 base; bases with no gene match: 5. The CDR3 has 13 amino acids. Here the CDR3 reads CSVEADRVDEAFF. CDR3 bases: TGCAGCGTTGAAGCGGACAGGGTGGATGAAGCTTTCTTT.

This clone appeared a single time. The CDR3 nucleotides read TGTGCCAGCAGTGATTTGGGGCAGTACGAGCAGTACTTC. Residues: CASSDLGQYEQYF. This rearrangement joins TRBV6-1 to TRBJ2-7, with a weak D call TRBD1 (5 bases). V was clipped by 3 bases and J by 4 bases, with 10 bases between them. Per germline, CDR1 MNHNS and CDR2 SASEGT. The CDR3 contains 13 residues.

The rearrangement joins TRBV6-5 to TRBJ2-3; D is undetermined. The CDR3 is 15 amino acids. Between the trimmed V and J ends, which lost 6 bases and 0 bases, there was a span of 13 bases. The germline CDR1 and CDR2 sequences are MNHEY and SVGAGI. The DNA for the CDR3 is TGTGCCAGCAGGACGGCTCGATCTAGCACAGATACGCAGTATTTT. Its protein is CASRTARSSTDTQYF.

This clone was counted once. The chain is built from TRBV27 and TRBJ1-4; 9 positions match TRBD1. The V segment lost 7 bases and the J segment 8 bases; nucleotides outside the gene matches: 11. Germline-derived CDR1 and CDR2 are MNHEY and SMNVEV (reference sequence). The CDR3 totals 15 residues. CDR3 bases: TGTGCCAGCAACTCAGTCGGGACAGGGTGGGAAAAACTGTTTTTT. It codes for CASNSVGTGWEKLFF.

V and J are TRBV7-9 and TRBJ2-2, with D possibly called TRBD1 or TRBD2 (5 bases each). The germline gives CDR1 SEHNR, CDR2 FQNEAQ (reference sequence). Trimming removed 3 bases at V and 6 bases at J, with 8 bases between. The CDR3 has 13 residues. The CDR3 DNA reads TGTGCCAGCAGCTTGACAGCGGCCGGGGAGCTGTTTTTT. Translation: CASSLTAAGELFF.

This clone was counted a single time. This sequence joins TRBV27 and TRBJ2-3; 10 bases line up with TRBD2. The CDR3 totals 15 residues. Germline lookup yields CDR1 MNHEY and CDR2 SMNVEV (reference sequence). After removal of 3 bases from V and 1 base from J, the junction contained 1 base not matched to a gene. DNA of the CDR3: TGTGCCAGCAGTTTCGGACTAGCGGGCACAGATACGCAGTATTTT. Residues: CASSFGLAGTDTQYF.

The genes are TRBV9 and TRBJ2-5, with D possibly matching TRBD1 (6 bases). The CDR3 extends over 15 amino acids. The V gene's germline CDR1 is SGDLS and CDR2 YYNGEE. V lost 1 base to trimming and J lost 2 bases, with 12 bases between them. The CDR3 loop is CASSVSGAIQETQYF. For the CDR3, the DNA is TGTGCCAGCAGCGTATCAGGGGCTATTCAAGAGACCCAGTACTTC.

CDR3 sequence (DNA): TGTGCCACAACGAACCAGTTCTATGGCTACACCTTC. Its protein is CATTNQFYGYTF. The chain employs TRBV19 and TRBJ1-2; no clear D. The CDR3 contains 12 residues. The V end was cut by 10 bases, the J end by 4 bases, with 13 bases between. CDR1 LNHDA and CDR2 SQIVND come from the germline V gene (reference sequence).

The chain joins TRBV5-6 to TRBJ2-7; perhaps TRBD2 as D (5 bases). V gave up 4 bases and J gave up 1 base, with 12 bases separating them. The CDR3 runs to 14 residues. The V gene's germline CDR1 is SGHDT and CDR2 YYEEEE. The CDR3 DNA reads as TGTGCCAGCAGCCCACCTAGCTTGTCCTACGAGCAGTACTTC. The encoded protein is CASSPPSLSYEQYF.